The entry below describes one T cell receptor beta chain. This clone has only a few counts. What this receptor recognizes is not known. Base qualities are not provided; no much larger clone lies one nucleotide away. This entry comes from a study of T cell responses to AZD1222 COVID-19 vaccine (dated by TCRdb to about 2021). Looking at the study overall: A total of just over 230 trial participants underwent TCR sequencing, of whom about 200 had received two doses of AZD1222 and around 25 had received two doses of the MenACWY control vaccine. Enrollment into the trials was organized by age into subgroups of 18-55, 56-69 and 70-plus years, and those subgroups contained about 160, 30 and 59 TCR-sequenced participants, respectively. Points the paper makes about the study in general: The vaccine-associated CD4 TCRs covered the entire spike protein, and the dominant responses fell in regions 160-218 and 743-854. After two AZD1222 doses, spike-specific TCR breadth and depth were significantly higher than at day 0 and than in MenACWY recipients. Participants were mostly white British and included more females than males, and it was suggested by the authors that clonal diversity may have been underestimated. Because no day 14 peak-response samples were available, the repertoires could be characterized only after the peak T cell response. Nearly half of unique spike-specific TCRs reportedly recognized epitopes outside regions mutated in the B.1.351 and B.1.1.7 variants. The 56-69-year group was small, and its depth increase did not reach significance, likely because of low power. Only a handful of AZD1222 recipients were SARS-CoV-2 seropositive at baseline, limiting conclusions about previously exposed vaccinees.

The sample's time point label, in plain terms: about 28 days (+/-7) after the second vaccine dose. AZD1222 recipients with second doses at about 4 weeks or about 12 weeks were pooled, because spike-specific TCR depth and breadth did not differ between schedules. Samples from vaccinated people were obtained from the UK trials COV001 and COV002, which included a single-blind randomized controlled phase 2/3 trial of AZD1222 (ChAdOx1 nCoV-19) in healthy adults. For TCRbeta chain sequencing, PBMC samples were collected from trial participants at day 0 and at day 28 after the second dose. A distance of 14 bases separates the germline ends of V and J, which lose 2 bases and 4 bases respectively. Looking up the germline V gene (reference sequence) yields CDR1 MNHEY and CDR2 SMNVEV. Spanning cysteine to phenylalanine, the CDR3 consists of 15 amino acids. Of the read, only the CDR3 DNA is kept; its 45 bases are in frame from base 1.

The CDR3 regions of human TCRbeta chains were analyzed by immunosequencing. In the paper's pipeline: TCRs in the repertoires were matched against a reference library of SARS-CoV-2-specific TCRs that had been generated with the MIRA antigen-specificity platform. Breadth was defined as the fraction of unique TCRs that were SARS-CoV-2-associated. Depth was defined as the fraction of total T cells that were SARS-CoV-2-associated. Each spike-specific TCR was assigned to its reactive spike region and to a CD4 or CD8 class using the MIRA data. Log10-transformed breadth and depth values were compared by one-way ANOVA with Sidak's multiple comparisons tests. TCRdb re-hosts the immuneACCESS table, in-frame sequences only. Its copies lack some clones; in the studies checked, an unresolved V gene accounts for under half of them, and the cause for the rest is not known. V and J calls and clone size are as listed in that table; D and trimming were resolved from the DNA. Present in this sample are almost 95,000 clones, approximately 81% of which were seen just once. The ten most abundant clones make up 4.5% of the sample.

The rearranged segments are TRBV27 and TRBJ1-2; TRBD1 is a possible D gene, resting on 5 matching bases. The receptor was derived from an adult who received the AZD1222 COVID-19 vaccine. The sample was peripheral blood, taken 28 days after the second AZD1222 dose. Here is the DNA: TGTGCCAGCAGTTTAATGTTTCGGGGACCCTATGGCTACACCTTC. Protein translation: CASSLMFRGPYGYTF.